This T cell receptor (beta chain) was identified in a study of cytomegalovirus exposure and HLA in healthy donors. General study points: A later analysis found TCR association rates differed by HLA locus, highest for DRB1 and lowest for HLA-C. Another analysis was done later, and it associated approximately 17,000 TCR beta sequences with HLA alleles at 0.05 false discovery rate. The classifier, whose performance was assessed in both the original and validation cohorts, reportedly diagnosed cytomegalovirus status with high specificity and sensitivity. The listing of 150 to 200 TCR beta chains classed them as cytomegalovirus-associated.

Primers included in the PCR were 60 Vbeta and 13 Jbeta primers. Sequencing was performed with immunoSEQ multiplex PCR; in TCRdb, only in-frame clones are kept and a portion is missing. The repertoire holds approximately 200,000 clones, with 65% to 85% as singletons. The CDR3 consists of 16 residues. CDR1 and CDR2 (germline): SEHNR, FQNEAQ (reference sequence). The V and J ends lost 0 bases and 1 base respectively, with 12 bases between them. Note on this clone: Its antigen is undetermined.

The source of this sequence is a woman aged 30 to 39 in good health and CMV-seropositive. The chain recombines TRBV7-9 with TRBJ1-1; D might be TRBD1 (6 bases). Sequenced sample: PBMCs. In nucleotides, the CDR3 is TGTGCCAGCAGCTTAGCGGCCCCGACAGGGAACACTGAAGCTTTCTTT. This encodes CASSLAAPTGNTEAFF.